This passage covers 10 T cell receptor beta chains from one sample sequenced in a study of blood T cell repertoires in COVID-19. Produced via immunoSEQ multiplex PCR; TCRdb's table is partial and in-frame only. The sample contains a few hundred thousand clones, about nine tenths of which appear only once. Sample: peripheral blood. These receptors all come from a woman in her 30s with COVID-19, enrolled during active disease.

The chain has TRBV27 and TRBJ2-3; perhaps TRBD1 as D (6 bases). The CDR3 has 14 amino acids. V was cut by 6 bases and J by 3 bases, with 13 bases left in between. From germline, CDR1 is MNHEY and CDR2 SMNVEV (reference sequence). CDR3 residues: CASSPIQGTDTQYF. CDR3 bases: TGTGCCAGCAGCCCTATCCAGGGGACAGATACGCAGTATTTT.

The V gene is TRBV5-5, the J gene TRBJ2-7, with 9 bases fitting TRBD1. The CDR3 has 13 amino acids. Per the germline V gene, CDR1 is SGHKS and CDR2 is YYEKEE (reference sequence). The junction had 7 bases not matched to a gene; V was cut back by 4 bases and J by 8 bases. The CDR3 coding sequence is TGTGCCAGCAGCCCGGGACAGGGTTGGAAGCAGTACGTC. Residues: CASSPGQGWKQYV.

The chain is built from TRBV6-2 or TRBV6-3 and TRBJ2-5; 8 nucleotides agree with TRBD1. The CDR3 has 15 residues. V trimming: 5 bases; J trimming: 2 bases; junction bases outside the gene matches: 7. Germline V gene lookup returns CDR1 MNHEY and CDR2 SVGEGT. CDR3 region: CASSPGQGIQETQYF. The CDR3 DNA reads as TGTGCCAGCAGTCCCGGACAGGGTATTCAAGAGACCCAGTACTTC.

This clone was seen a few times. The V call is TRBV7-9, the J call TRBJ1-4; 10 bases are a match to TRBD1. Looked up from germline, CDR1 is SEHNR and CDR2 is FQNEAQ (reference sequence). There are 17 residues in the CDR3. The ends lost 5 bases at V and 2 bases at J; junction bases unmatched: 8. The CDR3 coding sequence is TGTGCCAGCAGCCAGACAGGGGGCGGTAGGACTAATGAAAAACTGTTTTTT. Encoded protein: CASSQTGGGRTNEKLFF.

This sequence joins TRBV9 and TRBJ1-1; D might be TRBD1 (5 bases). The CDR3 covers 14 residues. Trimming removed 4 bases from V and 4 bases from J, with 14 bases in between. Germline CDR1 SGDLS, CDR2 YYNGEE. The CDR3 nucleotides are TGTGCCAGCAGCACACTCACCCAGGGCACTGAAGCTTTCTTT. Translating gives CASSTLTQGTEAFF. The full variable domain, completed using reference TRBV9 and TRBJ1-1, is DSGVTQTPKHLITATGQRVTLRCSPRSGDLSVYWYQQSLDQGLQFLIQYYNGEERAKGNILERFSAQQFPDLHSELNLSSLELGDSALYFCASSTLTQGTEAFFGQGTRLTVV.

V is TRBV7-9 and J is TRBJ1-3, with D possibly TRBD1 on 6 matching bases. The CDR3 length is 16 residues. The germline CDR1 and CDR2 sequences are SEHNR and FQNEAQ (reference sequence). This CDR3 is CASGAGVYPTGNTIYF. The DNA for the CDR3 is TGTGCTTCAGGGGCGGGAGTTTATCCTACTGGAAACACCATATATTTT.

The rearrangement joins TRBV4-2 to TRBJ2-3; D uncertain. V dropped 1 base and J dropped 4 bases, with 15 bases sitting between them. The V gene's germline CDR1 is LGHNA and CDR2 YNFKEQ. This CDR3 region has 16 residues. The CDR3 bases are TGTGCCAGCAGCCAAGTTGGCATCGATACCTCAGATACGCAGTATTTT. This sequence encodes CASSQVGIDTSDTQYF.

The CDR3 protein is CASSRDRGPEQYV. For the CDR3, the DNA is TGTGCCAGCAGTCGGGACAGGGGACCAGAGCAGTACGTC. The chain combines TRBV5-8 with TRBJ2-7; 10 bases match TRBD1. Per germline, CDR1 SGHTS and CDR2 YDEGEE. Trimming took 5 bases from V and 7 from J; bases not matched to a gene: 6. The length of the CDR3 is 13 residues.

The chain recombines TRBV16 with TRBJ1-2; no clear D gene. Trimming removed 0 bases from V and 7 bases from J, with 9 bases in between. This CDR3 comprises 13 residues. Germline-derived CDR1 and CDR2 are KGHSY and FQNENV. CDR3 nucleotides: TGTGCCAGCAGCCAATCCCGATCAGGTGGCTACACCTTC. Its translation is CASSQSRSGGYTF. The whole variable domain, filled in from reference TRBV16 and TRBJ1-2, reads GEEVAQTPKHLVRGEGQKAKLYCAPIKGHSYVFWYQQVLKNEFKFLISFQNENVFDETGMPKERFSAKCLPNSPCSLEIQATKLEDSAVYFCASSQSRSGGYTFGSGTRLTVV.

The chain links TRBV28 to TRBJ1-6; D might be TRBD1 (5 bases). Trimming pared 4 bases from V and 4 bases from J, leaving 8 bases between. Germline V gene data show CDR1 as MDHEN and CDR2 as SYDVKM. This CDR3 is 14 amino acids long. CDR3 sequence reads: CASSSNRYNSPLHF. The CDR3 nucleotides read TGTGCCAGCAGTTCCAACAGGTATAATTCACCCCTCCACTTT.